This entry lists 23 T cell receptor beta chains sequenced from one sample in a study of blood T cells in healthy people across ages. The second PCR ran about 6 to 11 cycles with a sample-barcoded 5' primer and J-beta primers. TCRdb ran MiXCR on the 5' RACE reads and lists one entry per CDR3 protein. The sample carries 720,000 or so distinct CDR3 sequences, 40% to 50% recorded once. The sequenced sample was blood. These TCRs come from an elderly man in good health.

This chain joins TRBV27 and TRBJ2-5, with D tentatively TRBD1 or TRBD2 (5 bases each). Trimming removed 0 bases at V and 5 bases at J, with 19 bases between. The CDR3 runs to 17 residues. Germline V gene data show CDR1 as MNHEY and CDR2 as SMNVEV (reference sequence). The CDR3 protein is CASSLSAGTRVWETQYF. The CDR3 DNA is TGTGCCAGCAGTTTATCGGCAGGGACCCGAGTTTGGGAGACCCAGTACTTC.

This clonotype appeared a few times. The CDR3 region has the DNA TGTGCCAGCAGCCGGGGACTAGCGGGAGTCACAGATACGCAGTATTTT. As protein: CASSRGLAGVTDTQYF. This chain uses TRBV6-5 with TRBJ2-3; TRBD2 matches at 14 bases. The CDR3 is made up of 16 amino acids. Looked up from germline, CDR1 is MNHEY and CDR2 is SVGAGI. The ends lost 6 bases at V and 2 bases at J; junction bases unmatched: 4.

The chain carries TRBV29-1 and TRBJ1-2, with D possibly TRBD1 on 5 matching bases. Germline V lookup: CDR1 SQVTM, CDR2 ANQGSEA. Trimming removed 4 bases at V and 4 bases at J, with 16 bases between. The CDR3 has 14 amino acids. CDR3 in amino acids: CSVGDSSKIYGYTF. CDR3 coding DNA: TGCAGCGTTGGGGACTCTAGTAAAATCTATGGCTACACCTTC.

In regard to this clonotype: This is likely a read error, given that the CDR3 carries no conserved phenylalanine or tryptophan at its end. The chain joins TRBV12-3 or TRBV12-4 to TRBJ2-1; 7 bases agree with TRBD1. V shed 5 bases, J shed 0 bases, and the junction held 4 bases outside the gene matches. The CDR3 consists of 15 residues. The CDR3 here is CASSGQVSSYNEQFL. In DNA form, the CDR3 reads TGTGCCAGCAGTGGACAGGTCAGCTCCTACAATGAGCAGTTCTTA.

J is TRBJ1-1 and V is TRBV11-2; weak D call: TRBD1 (5 bases). Germline V CDR1 and CDR2: SGHAT, FQNNGV. The germline V and J ends were trimmed by 5 bases and 4 bases, with 14 bases remaining between them. CDR3 length: 14 amino acids. CDR3 residues: CASSTARGGTEAFF. CDR3 coding DNA: TGTGCCAGCAGCACAGCCCGGGGCGGCACTGAAGCTTTCTTT.

This rearrangement joins TRBV30 to TRBJ2-6, with a tentative D call TRBD2 (5 bases). The germline V and J ends were trimmed by 0 bases and 0 bases, with 9 bases remaining between them. The CDR3 runs to 16 residues. Germline CDR1 reads GTSNPN; CDR2 reads SVGIG (reference sequence). The CDR3: CAWSVPGNSGANVLTF. As DNA, the CDR3 is TGTGCCTGGAGTGTACCGGGGAACTCTGGGGCCAACGTCCTGACTTTC.

V usage is TRBV15 and J usage is TRBJ2-3; tentative D call: TRBD2 (5 bases). Germline lookup yields CDR1 LNHNV and CDR2 YYDKDF (reference sequence). The CDR3 has 15 residues. Between the trimmed V and J ends, which lost 1 base and 2 bases, there was a span of 10 bases. The chain's CDR3 is CATSRAEANTDTQYF. CDR3 sequence (DNA): TGTGCCACCAGCAGAGCGGAGGCTAACACAGATACGCAGTATTTT.

This clonotype was seen a handful of times. The CDR3 bases are TGTGCCAGCAGCCGGGGGGGCCGAACCGGGGAGCTGTTTTTT. Protein sequence: CASSRGGRTGELFF. The rearrangement links TRBV3-1 to TRBJ2-2; D is possibly TRBD2 (7 bases). Germline V gives CDR1 LGHDT, CDR2 YNNKEL (reference sequence). The CDR3 runs to 14 residues. The V and J ends lost 4 bases and 5 bases respectively, with 11 bases between them.

This chain links TRBV5-1 with TRBJ2-7; D gene unclear. The germline CDR1 and CDR2 sequences are SGHRS and YFSETQ. With 0 bases removed from V and 5 bases from J, the gap between germline ends came to 9 bases. This CDR3 has 13 residues. The CDR3 DNA follows: TGCGCCAGCAGCTTGGGGGTTAATGACGAGCAGTACTTC. It encodes CASSLGVNDEQYF. Full variable domain (missing parts from reference TRBV5-1 and TRBJ2-7): KAGVTQTPRYLIKTRGQQVTLSCSPISGHRSVSWYQQTPGQGLQFLFEYFSETQRNKGNFPGRFSGRQFSNSRSEMNVSTLELGDSALYLCASSLGVNDEQYFGPGTRLTVT.

This clonotype came up a few times. The V call is TRBV20-1, the J call TRBJ2-5, with D possibly TRBD2 on 6 matching bases. This CDR3 spans 14 amino acids. The germline V and J ends were trimmed by 2 bases and 2 bases, with 12 bases remaining between them. Germline-derived CDR1 and CDR2 are DFQATT and SNEGSKA (reference sequence). Written as DNA, the CDR3 is TGCAGTGCTAGAATGGTTAGCGGACAAGAGACCCAGTACTTC. Encoded protein: CSARMVSGQETQYF.

The rearrangement uses TRBV27 and TRBJ1-4; TRBD1 is a possible D gene (6 bases). Looked up from germline, CDR1 is MNHEY and CDR2 is SMNVEV (reference sequence). There are 14 residues in the CDR3. V was clipped by 6 bases and J by 4 bases, with 12 bases between them. This CDR3 is CASRLTGVNEKLFF. CDR3 sequence (DNA): TGTGCCAGCAGACTGACAGGCGTTAATGAAAAACTGTTTTTT.

The chain combines TRBV6-2 or TRBV6-3 with TRBJ2-7; D may be TRBD1 or TRBD2 (5 bases each). Trimming removed 7 bases at V and 7 bases at J, with 17 bases between. There are 13 residues in the CDR3. Germline-derived CDR1 and CDR2 are MNHEY and SVGEGT. The DNA for the CDR3 is TGTGCCAGCACGAGGGGCACTTTGGTTGAGCAGTACTTC. Translation gives CASTRGTLVEQYF.

This clonotype was seen more than once but under ten times. The chain combines TRBV14 with TRBJ2-1; TRBD1 aligns across 7 bases. The CDR3 length is 17 residues. V lost 0 bases to trimming and J lost 6 bases; unmatched junction nucleotides: 11. Per germline, CDR1 SGHDN and CDR2 FVKESK. The CDR3, as DNA: TGTGCCAGCAGCCAAGATAGGGGGCAGAAACTAAGCAATGAGCAGTTCTTC. Encoded protein: CASSQDRGQKLSNEQFF.

This chain joins TRBV6-2 or TRBV6-3 and TRBJ1-1; D ambiguous. Germline assignment: CDR1 MNHEY and CDR2 SVGEGT. The CDR3 is made up of 14 amino acids. V lost 6 bases and J lost 0, with 11 bases in between. The CDR3 DNA sequence: TGTGCCAGCAGACAGCGACGGCTGAACACTGAAGCTTTCTTT. This codes for CASRQRRLNTEAFF.

In its sample, this clonotype was seen a few times. This chain uses TRBV4-3 with TRBJ2-6, with D possibly TRBD2 on 5 matching bases. Trimming stripped 0 bases from V and 1 base from J, with 19 bases between. Germline V gene data show CDR1 as LGHNA and CDR2 as YSLEER. There are 20 residues in the CDR3. In DNA form, the CDR3 reads TGCGCCAGCAGCCAAGATCGCCCGGGGAGTAGGTTTTCTGGGGCCAACGTCCTGACTTTC. Translated, it gives CASSQDRPGSRFSGANVLTF.

In its sample, this clonotype was seen a few times. V is TRBV7-2 and J is TRBJ2-3, with TRBD2 matching 11 bases. After removal of 3 bases from V and 8 bases from J, the junction contained 13 bases not matched to a gene. There are 17 residues in the CDR3. Germline V lookup: CDR1 SGHTA, CDR2 FQGNSA. As DNA, the CDR3 is TGTGCCAGCAGCTTGGATAGTAGCGGGGGGGCCCGGGTTACGCAGTATTTT. Its translation is CASSLDSSGGARVTQYF.

V gene TRBV10-3 combines with J gene TRBJ2-3; 9 positions agree with TRBD2. With V trimmed by 0 bases and J by 5 bases, 3 bases remained unmatched. In germline, CDR1 is ENHRY, CDR2 SYGVKD. The CDR3 totals 15 residues. CDR3 sequence: CAISESKREVDTQYF. CDR3 nucleotides: TGTGCCATCAGTGAGTCGAAGCGGGAGGTAGATACGCAGTATTTT.

The DNA of the CDR3 is TGTGCCAGCAGACGACGGGACTCGGTTGGTCAGCCCCAGCATTTT. It encodes CASRRRDSVGQPQHF. The chain couples TRBV6-2 or TRBV6-3 to TRBJ1-5; D is possibly TRBD1 (5 bases). V lost 6 bases and J lost 6, with 18 bases in between. The V gene's germline CDR1 is MNHEY and CDR2 SVGEGT. The CDR3 is 15 amino acids.

V and J are TRBV7-9 and TRBJ2-3, with D perhaps assigned TRBD1 or TRBD2 (5 bases each). V was trimmed by 5 bases and J by 7 bases, leaving 22 bases between them. Germline V CDR1 and CDR2: SEHNR, FQNEAQ (reference sequence). The CDR3 consists of 16 residues. CDR3 bases: TGTGCCAGCAGCACAACCCGGGACCTGTCGCATTATACGCAGTATTTT. It codes for CASSTTRDLSHYTQYF.

This clonotype was counted a single time. The gene calls are TRBV7-9 and TRBJ1-1; 7 positions agree with TRBD1. CDR3 length: 17 residues. CDR1 SEHNR and CDR2 FQNEAQ come from the germline V gene (reference sequence). The V gene end was trimmed by 5 bases and the J gene end by 2 bases; junction bases not matched to a gene: 14. The CDR3 DNA is TGTGCCAGCAGCCAAAAATCCGGACAGGCCCTAAACACTGAAGCTTTCTTT. Protein: CASSQKSGQALNTEAFF.

This clonotype has a handful of counts. V is TRBV10-3 and J is TRBJ2-1; D perhaps matches TRBD2 (6 bases). In germline, CDR1 is ENHRY, CDR2 SYGVKD. The CDR3 covers 13 residues. V was clipped by 8 bases and J by 6 bases, with 14 bases between them. The CDR3: CAIGRDSLNEQFF. CDR3 coding DNA: TGTGCCATCGGCCGGGACTCCCTCAATGAGCAGTTCTTC.

The CDR3 region has the DNA TGTGCCAGCAGTACGGGGACCTCTCTCTACAATGAGCAGTTCTTC. Protein sequence: CASSTGTSLYNEQFF. The chain links TRBV6-1 to TRBJ2-1, with D perhaps TRBD1 or TRBD2 (5 bases each). This CDR3 is 15 amino acids long. Trimming shortened V by 5 bases and J by 3 bases, and 14 bases separated the two germline ends. Germline V CDR1 and CDR2: MNHNS, SASEGT.

This clonotype has a handful of counts. The rearrangement joins TRBV20-1 to TRBJ2-7; the match to TRBD2 covers 11 bases. Germline CDR1 is DFQATT and CDR2 is SNEGSKA (reference sequence). This CDR3 has 17 residues. The V gene end was trimmed by 2 bases and the J gene end by 6 bases; junction bases not matched to a gene: 15. CDR3 in amino acids: CSARLSRERLAGSEQYF. DNA of the CDR3: TGCAGTGCTAGATTATCGAGGGAGAGACTAGCGGGATCCGAGCAGTACTTC.